Presented here are 14 T cell receptor beta chains from one specimen sequenced in a study of T cells in Graves' hyperthyroidism and ophthalmopathy. Template material for amplifying TCR beta CDR3 regions consisted of RNA transcripts. First-round RT-PCR targeting the TCR CDR3 was performed with the HTBI primer set. One entry per CDR3 protein, called by TCRdb with MiXCR from the multiplex PCR reads. In the table there are 250,000 to 300,000 distinct CDR3 sequences, less than 15% of which are singletons. Sequenced input: blood. The receptors were sampled from a woman in her twenties or thirties with Graves' hyperthyroidism that later progressed to Graves' ophthalmopathy.

Many counts were recorded for this clonotype. The chain links TRBV28 to TRBJ2-1; possible D gene TRBD2, 6 bases. The V end was cut by 4 bases, the J end by 3 bases, with 7 bases between. The CDR3 spans 13 residues. Per germline, CDR1 MDHEN and CDR2 SYDVKM. The CDR3 bases are TGTGCCAGCAGTTCGGACTACTACAATGAGCAGTTCTTC. It codes for CASSSDYYNEQFF.

This clonotype has a count of ten or more. V and J are TRBV18 and TRBJ2-3; D ambiguous. Germline V gene sequence: CDR1 KGHSH, CDR2 LQKENI. V lost 3 bases and J lost 5, with 9 bases in between. The CDR3 is 13 amino acids. The CDR3, as DNA: TGTGCCAGCTCACCCGGTACGATAGATACGCAGTATTTT. Its translation: CASSPGTIDTQYF.

This clonotype has more than one count but fewer than ten. This chain joins TRBV10-3 and TRBJ1-1; unclear D gene. CDR3 length: 14 amino acids. Germline V CDR1 and CDR2: ENHRY, SYGVKD. Trimming pared 4 bases from V and 1 base from J, leaving 10 bases between. The CDR3 loop is CAISVGRKNTEAFF. CDR3 DNA: TGTGCCATCAGTGTTGGCAGGAAGAACACTGAAGCTTTCTTT.

The sample holds many counts of this clonotype. This CDR3 is CASSLQPGQGGGGYTF. CDR3 sequence (DNA): TGTGCCAGCAGCTTACAACCGGGACAGGGTGGGGGTGGCTACACCTTC. This chain joins TRBV7-2 and TRBJ1-2; 9 bases align to TRBD1. CDR1 SGHTA and CDR2 FQGNSA come from the germline V gene. V gave up 2 bases and J gave up 7 bases; unmatched junction bases: 11. CDR3 size: 16 residues.

This clonotype showed up many times. The CDR3 bases are TGCAGTGCTAGTCCCGGATTCGGGTCCTACAATGAGCAGTTCTTC. This sequence encodes CSASPGFGSYNEQFF. The rearrangement links TRBV20-1 to TRBJ2-1; no definite D call. The CDR3 extends over 15 amino acids. In germline, CDR1 is DFQATT, CDR2 SNEGSKA (reference sequence). Trimming stripped 3 bases from V and 1 base from J, with 13 bases between.

This clonotype was counted ten times or more. The chain recombines TRBV4-3 with TRBJ2-3, with D hard to call. Germline loops: CDR1 LGHNA, CDR2 YSLEER. CDR3 length: 13 residues. Trimming removed 3 bases from V and 5 bases from J, with 9 bases in between. Here the CDR3 reads CASSHSSGDTQYF. The DNA for the CDR3 is TGCGCCAGCAGCCACTCATCTGGAGATACGCAGTATTTT.

This clonotype was seen only a few times. The V call is TRBV7-2, the J call TRBJ2-7, with 7 bases matching TRBD1. The CDR3 covers 16 residues. With 0 bases clipped from V and 0 bases from J, the junction kept 5 bases outside the gene matches. CDR1 is SGHTA, CDR2 FQGNSA, per germline. In nucleotides, the CDR3 is TGTGCCAGCAGCTTAGCGACAGGGCCGGTCTCCTACGAGCAGTACTTC. Encoded protein: CASSLATGPVSYEQYF.

This clonotype was recorded at least ten times. This chain links TRBV12-3 or TRBV12-4 with TRBJ2-2; D might be TRBD1 or TRBD2, each matching 6 bases. V dropped 8 bases and J dropped 7 bases, with 23 bases sitting between them. The CDR3 contains 16 residues. The CDR3 DNA is TGTGCCAGCGTCTCTCGGCTGGGGGGCTGGGGCGGGGAGCTGTTTTTT. This sequence encodes CASVSRLGGWGGELFF.

The table lists this clonotype with many counts. V is TRBV30 and J is TRBJ2-1, with unresolved D. The germline V and J ends were trimmed by 2 bases and 6 bases, with 5 bases remaining between them. The length of the CDR3 is 11 residues. The germline V gene encodes CDR1 GTSNPN and CDR2 SVGIG (reference sequence). CDR3 bases: TGTGCCTGGAGTATTAGCAATGAGCAGTTCTTC. Its protein is CAWSISNEQFF. Filled out from reference TRBV30 and TRBJ2-1, the complete variable domain reads SQTIHQWPATLVQPVGSPLSLECTVEGTSNPNLYWYRQAAGRGLQLLFYSVGIGQISSEVPQNLSASRPQDRQFILSSKKLLLSDSGFYLCAWSISNEQFFGPGTRLTVL.

This clonotype was found many times. The genes are TRBV20-1 and TRBJ2-7, with D possibly being TRBD1 or TRBD2 (5 bases each). This CDR3 has 13 amino acids. Germline V gene data show CDR1 as DFQATT and CDR2 as SNEGSKA (reference sequence). Trimming removed 5 bases at V and 4 bases at J, with 15 bases between. The CDR3 coding sequence is TGCAGTGCTTCCAGGGACCTCTTTTACGAGCAGTACTTC. This translates into CSASRDLFYEQYF.

This clonotype was seen repeatedly, ten times or more. The chain uses TRBV5-5 and TRBJ2-4; no definite D call. V was pared by 0 bases and J by 5 bases, with 12 bases between. The germline V gene encodes CDR1 SGHKS and CDR2 YYEKEE (reference sequence). The CDR3 has 15 amino acids. The chain's CDR3 is CASSLAWGRENIQYF. The DNA for the CDR3 is TGTGCCAGCAGCTTGGCTTGGGGTCGGGAAAACATTCAGTACTTC.

Ten or more counts support this clonotype. The CDR3 region is CASTGPGETQYF. DNA for the CDR3: TGTGCCAGCACGGGGCCCGGGGAGACCCAGTACTTC. The chain links TRBV28 to TRBJ2-5; either TRBD1 or TRBD2 may fit D (5 bases each). The CDR3 loop spans 12 amino acids. The V gene's germline CDR1 is MDHEN and CDR2 SYDVKM. V shed 7 bases and J shed 5 bases, with 11 bases lying between them.

This clonotype has ten or more counts. The chain employs TRBV6-1 and TRBJ1-1; a weak D match, TRBD1 (6 bases). This CDR3 contains 13 residues. The germline CDR1 and CDR2 sequences are MNHNS and SASEGT. V lost 7 bases and J lost 8, with 17 bases in between. This chain's CDR3 is CASTPGGNKEAFF. Here the CDR3 DNA reads TGTGCCAGCACCCCCGGGGGCAATAAGGAAGCTTTCTTT.

In its sample, this clonotype was seen many times. The chain joins TRBV10-3 to TRBJ1-5; D remains ambiguous. Per germline, CDR1 ENHRY and CDR2 SYGVKD. The germline V and J ends were trimmed by 0 bases and 7 bases, with 16 bases remaining between them. This CDR3 contains 16 residues. CDR3 amino acids: CAISESLPSMGQPQHF. The CDR3 coding sequence is TGTGCCATCAGTGAGTCTCTTCCATCCATGGGGCAGCCCCAGCATTTT.